This T cell receptor beta chain stems from a study of beta chain features in type 1 diabetes. Study-wide results and caveats: TCRB CDR3s were moderately but significantly shorter in Type 1 diabetes patients in all four CD4+ subsets. Sampled from patients, naive, central memory and Treg TCRB repertoires appeared more similar than those sampled from healthy donors.

Details on this clone: What it binds is unknown.

CDR3 size: 14 residues. Trimming stripped 6 bases from V and 5 bases from J, with 17 bases between. Germline V gives CDR1 SGHRS, CDR2 YFSETQ. Reverse transcribing all isolated RNA meant expressed TCRB transcripts were sequenced. Produced via immunoSEQ multiplex PCR; TCRdb's table is partial and in-frame only. The sample includes some 150,000 clones, about 44% of them seen just once. The V gene is TRBV5-1, the J gene TRBJ2-5; a weak D match, TRBD1 (5 bases). The sample comprised Tregs from blood. The sequence was obtained from a man aged 18 to 35 in good health. This CDR3 reads CASTTARGMETQYF. In DNA, the CDR3 is TGCGCCAGCACCACAGCAAGGGGCATGGAGACCCAGTACTTC. Complete variable domain (other parts from reference TRBV5-1 and TRBJ2-5): KAGVTQTPRYLIKTRGQQVTLSCSPISGHRSVSWYQQTPGQGLQFLFEYFSETQRNKGNFPGRFSGRQFSNSRSEMNVSTLELGDSALYLCASTTARGMETQYFGPGTRLLVL.